Presented here are 18 T cell receptor beta chains from one specimen sequenced in a study of blood T cells in healthy people across ages. A second PCR, run for roughly 7 to 11 cycles, used a sample-barcoded 5' primer plus a J-beta primer mix. TCRdb re-called the 5' RACE reads through MiXCR, storing one row per CDR3 protein. The data contain around 1,900,000 distinct CDR3 sequences, about two fifths of them singletons. The sample was blood. These receptors came from a human donor in good health.

There are a few counts of this clonotype. The chain links TRBV2 to TRBJ2-1; the match to TRBD2 covers 13 bases. Trimming cost V 10 bases and J 9 bases; bases outside gene matches: 15. This CDR3 has 16 residues. CDR1 and CDR2 (germline): SNHLY, FYNNEI. The CDR3 coding sequence is TGTGCCACCGAACCTACTAGCGGGGGGGCCTTAGGTGAGCAGTTCTTC. Translated, it gives CATEPTSGGALGEQFF.

This clonotype was counted ten times or more. The rearrangement uses TRBV20-1 and TRBJ1-5, with D possibly being TRBD1 (6 bases). Trimming left V 5 bases short and J 7 bases short, with 9 bases between. This CDR3 spans 11 amino acids. The germline gives CDR1 DFQATT, CDR2 SNEGSKA (reference sequence). The CDR3 loop reads CSAGGRQPQHF. DNA of the CDR3: TGCAGTGCTGGGGGCCGGCAGCCCCAGCATTTT.

The table lists this clonotype with a few counts. The chain uses TRBV28 and TRBJ1-2; possibly TRBD1 for D (5 bases). This CDR3 is built from 14 residues. Trimming took off 5 bases at V and 3 bases at J, with 13 bases between the two ends. CDR1 is MDHEN and CDR2 is SYDVKM in the germline V gene. The CDR3 region is CASSPFFRDYGYTF. For the CDR3, the DNA is TGTGCCAGCAGTCCCTTCTTCAGGGACTATGGCTACACCTTC.

This clonotype was observed a handful of times. The gene calls are TRBV12-3 or TRBV12-4 and TRBJ1-2; D is uncertain. This CDR3 is built from 11 residues. The V end lost 6 bases, the J end lost 8 bases, and 10 bases lay between the germline ends. The CDR3 spells CASRLADGYTF. The DNA for the CDR3 is TGTGCCAGCAGGCTAGCCGACGGCTACACCTTC.

CDR3: CAISESMGSAYNSPLHF. The CDR3 DNA follows: TGTGCCATCAGTGAGTCGATGGGGTCGGCCTATAATTCACCCCTCCACTTT. This chain joins TRBV10-3 and TRBJ1-6; D unresolved. Between the trimmed V and J ends, which lost 0 bases and 2 bases, there was a span of 11 bases. The CDR3 loop spans 17 amino acids. Germline V gene sequence: CDR1 ENHRY, CDR2 SYGVKD.

This clonotype was detected a few times. The gene calls are TRBV7-2 and TRBJ2-6; D remains ambiguous. The germline V gene has CDR1 SGHTA and CDR2 FQGNSA. The CDR3 length is 16 residues. V lost 6 bases and J 4 bases, leaving 16 bases between the germline ends. The CDR3 nucleotides read TGTGCCAGCAGTTTCCTCGGTTCATCCGGGGCCAACGTCCTGACTTTC. Its translation is CASSFLGSSGANVLTF.

The gene calls are TRBV2 and TRBJ2-4; 7 positions agree with TRBD1. The J call may be incorrect, as the DNA end agrees better with TRBJ2-5. The CDR3 covers 13 residues. CDR1 SNHLY and CDR2 FYNNEI come from the germline V gene. CDR3 bases: TGTGCCAGCAGTGCGACAGGGATCGAGACCCAGTACTTC. It is translated as CASSATGIETQYF.

This clonotype was counted a few times. The chain employs TRBV7-3 and TRBJ2-5; 9 bases map to TRBD2. V was clipped by 3 bases and J by 5 bases; unmatched bases: 7. Germline V gene lookup returns CDR1 SGHTA and CDR2 FQGTGA. This CDR3 is 15 amino acids long. Here the CDR3 reads CASSFSGGRGETQYF. Here the CDR3 DNA reads TGTGCCAGCAGCTTTAGCGGGGGCCGAGGGGAGACCCAGTACTTC. Combining the CDR3 with reference TRBV7-3 and TRBJ2-5 gives the whole variable domain GAGVSQTPSNKVTEKGKYVELRCDPISGHTALYWYRQSLGQGPEFLIYFQGTGAADDSGLPNDRFFAVRPEGSVSTLKIQRTERGDSAVYLCASSFSGGRGETQYFGPGTRLLVL.

The chain links TRBV7-9 to TRBJ2-6; perhaps TRBD1 as D (5 bases). The CDR3 is 17 amino acids. The V gene's germline CDR1 is SEHNR and CDR2 FQNEAQ (reference sequence). V was clipped by 1 base and J by 0 bases, with 10 bases between them. The CDR3 loop is CASSLGADSSGANVLTF. CDR3 DNA: TGTGCCAGCAGCTTAGGAGCAGACAGCTCTGGGGCCAACGTCCTGACTTTC.

The chain joins TRBV27 to TRBJ2-4; D uncertain. Germline V gene sequence: CDR1 MNHEY, CDR2 SMNVEV (reference sequence). Trimming pared 3 bases from V and 8 bases from J, leaving 5 bases between. The CDR3 covers 11 residues. The CDR3 protein is CASSFRDIQYF. The CDR3 bases are TGTGCCAGCAGTTTTCGAGACATTCAGTACTTC.

The J gene is TRBJ1-2, the V gene TRBV5-1; TRBD1 is a possible D gene (5 bases). The V gene lost 4 bases and the J gene lost 6 bases, with 16 bases spanning the gap. The CDR3 extends over 14 amino acids. Germline-derived CDR1 and CDR2 are SGHRS and YFSETQ. The CDR3 DNA follows: TGCGCCAGCAGCGGGCAAGGACAAGGCGATGGCTACACCTTC. Translation gives CASSGQGQGDGYTF.

This clonotype came up a few times. The chain combines TRBV12-3 or TRBV12-4 with TRBJ2-1, with D tentatively TRBD1 (6 bases). This CDR3 comprises 18 residues. V was pared by 6 bases and J by 1 base, with 22 bases between. DNA of the CDR3: TGTGCCAGCAGCTGGTCAGAGGGGGATTTAGGTTCCTACAATGAGCAGTTCTTC. Its translation: CASSWSEGDLGSYNEQFF.

This chain connects TRBV4-3 to TRBJ2-7, with TRBD2 matching over 7 bases. Germline CDR1 reads LGHNA; CDR2 reads YSLEER. After removal of 3 bases from V and 3 bases from J, the junction contained 8 bases not matched to a gene. The CDR3 is 15 residues long. The CDR3 DNA sequence: TGCGCCAGCAGCCACCGAGCGGGGTCGGACTACGAGCAGTACTTC. Its protein is CASSHRAGSDYEQYF.

This clonotype came up once. The chain uses TRBV4-2 and TRBJ2-7; D not certain. This CDR3 has 14 amino acids. The ends were cut back, 2 bases at V and 0 bases at J, with 8 bases in the middle. Germline CDR1 is LGHNA and CDR2 is YNFKEQ. Here the CDR3 reads CASSQPYASYEQYF. The DNA of the CDR3 is TGTGCCAGCAGCCAACCTTACGCCTCCTACGAGCAGTACTTC.

The chain combines TRBV20-1 with TRBJ2-1; D may be TRBD2 (7 bases). The ends were cut back, 2 bases at V and 4 bases at J, with 15 bases in the middle. Germline V gene data show CDR1 as DFQATT and CDR2 as SNEGSKA (reference sequence). The CDR3 totals 15 residues. CDR3 amino acids: CSARPRTRGYNEQFF. CDR3 bases: TGCAGTGCTAGACCCCGGACTAGGGGGTACAATGAGCAGTTCTTC.

The chain carries TRBV11-1 and TRBJ2-5; 9 nucleotides agree with TRBD2. V lost 4 bases, J lost 0 bases, and 21 bases stayed unmatched. The CDR3 consists of 21 residues. Germline-derived CDR1 and CDR2 are SGHAT and FQDESV (reference sequence). As DNA, the CDR3 is TGTGCCAGCAGCTCAACGTGGGGGATCGGGACTAGCCATCATGACCAAGAGACCCAGTACTTC. Protein: CASSSTWGIGTSHHDQETQYF.

This rearrangement joins TRBV15 to TRBJ2-4; D is undetermined. The closer fit of TRBJ2-5 to the DNA end suggests the J call may be wrong. This CDR3 spans 13 amino acids. CDR1 LNHNV and CDR2 YYDKDF come from the germline V gene (reference sequence). This CDR3 reads CATSRGGPETQYF. As DNA, the CDR3 is TGTGCCACCAGCAGAGGCGGACCGGAGACCCAGTACTTC.

The V call is TRBV4-2, the J call TRBJ2-2; unclear D gene. Germline CDR1 reads LGHNA; CDR2 reads YNFKEQ. Trimming removed 0 bases from V and 4 bases from J, with 6 bases in between. The CDR3 extends over 14 amino acids. This CDR3 reads CASSQEATTGELFF. As DNA, the CDR3 is TGTGCCAGCAGCCAAGAGGCGACCACCGGGGAGCTGTTTTTT.